This T cell receptor beta chain was identified during a study of T cells after yellow fever vaccination. Study conclusions and caveats: Contaminants from the bulk population, in the form of abundant clonotypes, could be found in FACS-sorted repertoires.

This clonotype was seen a handful of times. What it binds is not known. Losses at the gene ends were 6 bases for V and 4 bases for J; bases not matched to a gene: 6. This CDR3 has 14 residues. Germline loops: CDR1 DFQATT, CDR2 SNEGSKA (reference sequence). The TCR cDNA carried a universal primer site and UMIs from 5'RACE template switching. TCRdb reprocessed the 5' RACE reads via MiXCR and lists one record per CDR3 protein. Among 200,000 to 250,000 distinct CDR3 sequences listed, roughly 7.2% were seen once. The gene calls are TRBV20-1 and TRBJ2-3; 11 bases align to TRBD2. The sequence came from a man in his thirties or forties who received the YFV17D yellow fever vaccine. The specimen comprised CD4+ T cells sorted from PBMCs, sampled 15 days after the yellow fever booster vaccination. As DNA, the CDR3 is TGCAGTGCCAGACTAGCGGGAAGGGCAGATACGCAGTATTTT. Translated, it gives CSARLAGRADTQYF.